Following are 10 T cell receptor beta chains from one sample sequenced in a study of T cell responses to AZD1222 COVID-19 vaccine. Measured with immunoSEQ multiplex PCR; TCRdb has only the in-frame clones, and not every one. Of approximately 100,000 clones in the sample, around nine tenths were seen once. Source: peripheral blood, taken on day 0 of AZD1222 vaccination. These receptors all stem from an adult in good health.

The CDR3 reads CASRREQITNTEAFF. As DNA, the CDR3 is TGTGCCAGCCGTAGGGAGCAGATTACGAACACTGAAGCTTTCTTT. The V gene is TRBV2, the J gene TRBJ1-1, with unresolved D. Germline CDR1 SNHLY, CDR2 FYNNEI. The V end was cut by 8 bases, the J end by 1 base, with 17 bases between. This CDR3 is 15 amino acids long.

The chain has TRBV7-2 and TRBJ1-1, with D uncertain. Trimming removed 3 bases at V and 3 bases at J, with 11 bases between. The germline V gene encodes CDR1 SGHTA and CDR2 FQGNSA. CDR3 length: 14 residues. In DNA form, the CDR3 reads TGTGCCAGCAGCTTGTTCGGGAAGGACACTGAAGCTTTCTTT. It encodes CASSLFGKDTEAFF.

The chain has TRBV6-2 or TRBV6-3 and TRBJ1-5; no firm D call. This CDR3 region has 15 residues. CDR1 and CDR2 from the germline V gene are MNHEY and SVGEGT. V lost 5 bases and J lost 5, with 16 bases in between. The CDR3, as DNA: TGTGCCAGCAGTCTCCCACGGGCCCCTCATCAGCCCCAGCATTTT. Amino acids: CASSLPRAPHQPQHF.

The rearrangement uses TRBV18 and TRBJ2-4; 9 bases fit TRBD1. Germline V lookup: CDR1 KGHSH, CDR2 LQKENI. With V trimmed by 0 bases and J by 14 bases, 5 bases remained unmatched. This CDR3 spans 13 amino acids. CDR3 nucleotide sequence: TGTGCCAGCTCACCACCTCCCGGACAGGGGAAGTACTTC. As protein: CASSPPPGQGKYF.

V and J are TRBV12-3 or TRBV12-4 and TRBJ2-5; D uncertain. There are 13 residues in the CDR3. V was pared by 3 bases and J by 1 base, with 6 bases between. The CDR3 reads CASSFTTQETQYF. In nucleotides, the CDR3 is TGTGCCAGCAGTTTTACAACCCAAGAGACCCAGTACTTC.

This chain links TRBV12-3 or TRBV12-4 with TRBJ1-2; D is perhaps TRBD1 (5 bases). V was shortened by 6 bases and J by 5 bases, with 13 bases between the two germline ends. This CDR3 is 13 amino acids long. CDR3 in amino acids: CASSKGPEYGYTF. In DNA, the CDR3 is TGTGCCAGCAGCAAGGGACCGGAATATGGCTACACCTTC.

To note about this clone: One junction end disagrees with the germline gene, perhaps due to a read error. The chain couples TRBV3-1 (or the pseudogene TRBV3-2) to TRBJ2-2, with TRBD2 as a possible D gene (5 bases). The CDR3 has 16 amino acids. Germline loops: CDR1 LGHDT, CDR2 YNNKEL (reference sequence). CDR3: CASRQGNGEGGGELFF. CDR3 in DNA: TGTGCCAGCAGGCAAGGAAACGGGGAAGGCGGCGGGGAGCTGTTTTTT.

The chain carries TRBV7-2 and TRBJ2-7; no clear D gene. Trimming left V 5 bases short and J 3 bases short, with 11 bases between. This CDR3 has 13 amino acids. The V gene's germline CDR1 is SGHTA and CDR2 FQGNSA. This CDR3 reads CASSPSGLYEQYF. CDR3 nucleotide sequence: TGTGCCAGCAGCCCCTCGGGCCTCTACGAGCAGTACTTC.

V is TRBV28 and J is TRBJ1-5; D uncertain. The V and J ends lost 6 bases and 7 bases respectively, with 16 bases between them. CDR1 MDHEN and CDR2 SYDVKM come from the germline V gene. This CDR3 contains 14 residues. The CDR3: CASSQKWGGQPQHF. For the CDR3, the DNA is TGTGCCAGCAGCCAAAAGTGGGGAGGGCAGCCCCAGCATTTT.

CDR3: CASSPTGTGGGETQYF. DNA for the CDR3: TGTGCCAGCTCCCCGACCGGGACAGGGGGCGGAGAGACCCAGTACTTC. The rearrangement joins TRBV18 to TRBJ2-5; TRBD1 matches 12 bases. The V segment lost 6 bases and the J segment 4 bases; nucleotides outside the gene matches: 9. The length of the CDR3 is 16 residues. CDR1 is KGHSH and CDR2 is LQKENI in the germline V gene.